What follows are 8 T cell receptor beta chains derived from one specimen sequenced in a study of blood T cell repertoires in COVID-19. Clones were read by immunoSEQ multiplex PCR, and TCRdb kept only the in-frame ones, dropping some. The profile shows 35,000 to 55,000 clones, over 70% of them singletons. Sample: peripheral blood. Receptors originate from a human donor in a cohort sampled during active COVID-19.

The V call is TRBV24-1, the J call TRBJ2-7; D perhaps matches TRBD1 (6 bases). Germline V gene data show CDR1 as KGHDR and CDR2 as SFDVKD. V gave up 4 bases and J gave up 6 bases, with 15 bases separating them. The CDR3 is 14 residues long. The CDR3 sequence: CATSETGSLSEQYF. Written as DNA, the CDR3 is TGTGCCACCAGTGAGACAGGAAGCTTGTCCGAGCAGTACTTC.

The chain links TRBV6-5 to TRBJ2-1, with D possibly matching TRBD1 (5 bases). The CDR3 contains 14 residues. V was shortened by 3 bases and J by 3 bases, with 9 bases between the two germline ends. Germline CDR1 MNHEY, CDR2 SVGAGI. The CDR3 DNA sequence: TGTGCCAGCAGTTATTCGACAGTCTACAATGAGCAGTTCTTC. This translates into CASSYSTVYNEQFF.

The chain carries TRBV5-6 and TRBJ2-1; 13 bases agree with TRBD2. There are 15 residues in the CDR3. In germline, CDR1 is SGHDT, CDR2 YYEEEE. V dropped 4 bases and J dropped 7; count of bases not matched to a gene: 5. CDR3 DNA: TGTGCCAGCAGCCAGACTAGCGGGAGGAGGAATGAGCAGTTCTTC. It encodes CASSQTSGRRNEQFF.

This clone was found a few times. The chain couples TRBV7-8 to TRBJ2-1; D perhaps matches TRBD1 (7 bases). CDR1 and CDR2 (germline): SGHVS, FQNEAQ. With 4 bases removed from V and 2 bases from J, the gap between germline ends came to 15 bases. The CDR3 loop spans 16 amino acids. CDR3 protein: CASSSSRDRPYNEQFF. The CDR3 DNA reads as TGTGCCAGCAGCTCGTCGCGGGACAGACCCTACAATGAGCAGTTCTTC.

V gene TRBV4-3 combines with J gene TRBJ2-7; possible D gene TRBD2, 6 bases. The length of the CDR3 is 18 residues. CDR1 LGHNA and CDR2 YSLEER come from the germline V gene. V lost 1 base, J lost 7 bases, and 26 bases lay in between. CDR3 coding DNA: TGCGCCAGCAGCCAAGGGCGGGCTTCGGCGGGGCCTCCTCGGGAGCAGTACTTC. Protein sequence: CASSQGRASAGPPREQYF.

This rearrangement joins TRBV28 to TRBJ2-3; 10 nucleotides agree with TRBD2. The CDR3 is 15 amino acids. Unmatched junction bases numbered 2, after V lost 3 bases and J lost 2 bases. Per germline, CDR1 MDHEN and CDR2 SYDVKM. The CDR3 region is CASSFGLAATDTQYF. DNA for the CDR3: TGTGCCAGCAGTTTTGGACTAGCGGCCACAGATACGCAGTATTTT.

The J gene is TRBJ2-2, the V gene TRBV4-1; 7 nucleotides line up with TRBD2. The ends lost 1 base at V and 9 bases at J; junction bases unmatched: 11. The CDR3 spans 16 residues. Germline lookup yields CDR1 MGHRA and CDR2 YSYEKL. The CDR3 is CASSQGAGTLIRELFF. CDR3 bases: TGCGCCAGCAGCCAAGGAGCGGGAACTCTTATTAGGGAGCTGTTTTTT.

The CDR3 sequence is CASSIRVPDTQYF. The CDR3 region has the DNA TGTGCCAGCAGTATCAGGGTGCCGGATACGCAGTATTTT. V usage is TRBV28 and J usage is TRBJ2-3; a possible D gene is TRBD1 (5 bases). This CDR3 comprises 13 residues. The V end was cut by 5 bases, the J end by 6 bases, with 12 bases between. Germline-derived CDR1 and CDR2 are MDHEN and SYDVKM.